The clone carrying this T cell receptor beta chain turned up a few times. Its target is unknown. The data originate from a study of a mutant IDH1 vaccine in newly diagnosed glioma. As for the study in general: Vaccines were begun 4-6 weeks after radiotherapy alone, or with temozolomide cycles. Most had both radiotherapy and temozolomide beforehand; others had only one.

Profiled with immunoSEQ multiplex PCR; TCRdb holds only in-frame clones, not every one. The table records roughly 60,000 clones, around 80% of them present only once. Time point reported: week 5, during vaccination. Each dose of the vaccine consisted of 300 ug of mutant IDH1 20-mer peptide, with topical imiquimod. The sample consisted of PBMCs, taken from a glioma patient whose treatment included an IDH1 peptide vaccine. This sequence was found in a woman aged 45-59 years with glioma.

The CDR3 loop reads CASSHPGLGNEQFF. As DNA, the CDR3 is TGCGCCAGCAGCCACCCCGGACTGGGGAATGAGCAGTTCTTC. The rearrangement uses TRBV4-1 and TRBJ2-1; weak D call: TRBD2 (5 bases). Trimming removed 3 bases from V and 7 bases from J, with 13 bases in between. CDR3 length: 14 residues. Germline CDR1 is MGHRA and CDR2 is YSYEKL.